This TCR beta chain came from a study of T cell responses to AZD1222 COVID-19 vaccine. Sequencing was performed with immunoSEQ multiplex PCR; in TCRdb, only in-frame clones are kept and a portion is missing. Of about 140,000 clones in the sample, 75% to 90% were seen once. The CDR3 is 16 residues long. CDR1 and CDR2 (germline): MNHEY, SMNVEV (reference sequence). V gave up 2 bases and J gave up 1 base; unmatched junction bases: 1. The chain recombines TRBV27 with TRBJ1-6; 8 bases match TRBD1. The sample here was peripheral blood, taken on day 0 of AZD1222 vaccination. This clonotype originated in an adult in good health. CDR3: CASSLQGASYNSPLHF. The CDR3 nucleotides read TGTGCCAGCAGTTTACAGGGGGCGTCCTATAATTCACCCCTCCACTTT.